This note documents a single T cell receptor beta chain sequence. There is no known antigen for this receptor. There are no base qualities to consult, and no much larger clone falls within one base. This sample includes further DNA sequences coding for the same CDR3. The collaborating institutions used their own protocols to collect whole blood in K2EDTA tubes. For TCRbeta analysis, collaborator samples were shipped as frozen whole blood, as isolated PBMCs, or as DNA extracted from either sample type. Germline trimming: 1 base from V, 7 bases from J; junction bases outside gene matches: 6. Reading from cysteine to phenylalanine, the CDR3 counts 14 amino acids. Just the 42-base CDR3 DNA is kept, in frame starting at base 1. According to the germline V gene, CDR1 reads MGHRA and CDR2 reads YSYEKL. This record comes from a study of blood T cell repertoires in COVID-19 (TCRdb year 2020). Context from the whole study: The collaborator samples originated in the United States, Italy and Spain and spanned the acute and convalescent phases of COVID-19. The dataset comprised deeply sampled blood TCRbeta repertoires from subjects exposed to, actively infected with, or recovered from COVID-19. The prospective study material was composed of cDNA or gDNA derived from T cells, B-cell-depleted T cells, or PBMCs. Where available, HLA class I and class II types were obtained from metadata supplied by the sample provider rather than from assay-based typing. Samples were obtained from the ongoing ImmuneRACE study (first 160 participants) and from over 1,000 subjects provided by 6 global collaborators. Sample metadata almost always included a de-identified subject ID, COVID-19 status, age in years and sex. A freely available public database, intended as a resource for researchers studying the immune response to SARS-CoV-2, is where the repertoires were released. Paper-wide results and their limitations: The quantity of clinical and demographic metadata differed by source and by participant and was supplied without curation.

TCRbeta CDR3 regions were amplified from genomic DNA by means of the immunoSEQ Assay, a bias-controlled multiplex PCR. The authors' analysis ran thus. The number of nucleated cells in each sample was estimated by amplification of reference gene primers within the assay. Sequence reads were collapsed and filtered to measure the absolute abundance of every unique TCRbeta CDR3 rearrangement. For each sample, productive Simpson clonality was calculated as the square root of Simpson's diversity index across productive rearrangements. The table was pulled from immuneACCESS by TCRdb, which kept in-frame rearrangements only. Such tables lose some clones; where checked, under half of the loss comes from unresolved V genes, and the rest has no known cause. V and J calls and clone size are copied from that table; D and trimming were computed from the DNA. This sample lists about 150,000 clones; around 80% were detected once. In total, the top ten clones hold roughly 4.3% of the sample.

Input material: peripheral blood. The receptor's source is a man aged 55 to 70 with acute or convalescent COVID-19. The V and J genes are TRBV4-1 and TRBJ2-7, with TRBD1 identical over 8 junction bases. The CDR3 is CASSQVQGAGEQYF. The sequenced DNA is TGCGCCAGCAGCCAAGTTCAGGGGGCAGGAGAGCAGTACTTC.